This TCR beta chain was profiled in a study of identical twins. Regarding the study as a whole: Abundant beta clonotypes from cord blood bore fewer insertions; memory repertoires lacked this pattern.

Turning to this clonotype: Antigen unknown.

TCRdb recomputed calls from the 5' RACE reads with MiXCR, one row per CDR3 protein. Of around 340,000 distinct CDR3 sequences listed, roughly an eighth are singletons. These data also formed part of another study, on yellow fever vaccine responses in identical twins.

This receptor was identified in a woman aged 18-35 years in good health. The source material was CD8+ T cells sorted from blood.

The CDR3 DNA is TGTGCCAGCGTACAGGGCGGGGAAGAGACCCAGTACTTC. As protein: CASVQGGEETQYF. The rearrangement joins TRBV12-3 or TRBV12-4 to TRBJ2-5; either TRBD1 or TRBD2 may supply D (6 bases each). V was clipped by 8 bases and J by 3 bases, with 13 bases between them. This CDR3 spans 13 amino acids.